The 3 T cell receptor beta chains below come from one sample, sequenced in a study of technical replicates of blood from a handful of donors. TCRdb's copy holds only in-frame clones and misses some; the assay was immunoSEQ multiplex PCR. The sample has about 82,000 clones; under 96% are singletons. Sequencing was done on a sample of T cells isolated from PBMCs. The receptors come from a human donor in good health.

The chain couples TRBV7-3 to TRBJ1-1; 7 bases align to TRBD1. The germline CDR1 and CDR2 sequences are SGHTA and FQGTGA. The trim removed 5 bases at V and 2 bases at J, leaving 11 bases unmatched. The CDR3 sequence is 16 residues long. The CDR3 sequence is CASSHGDRALNTEAFF. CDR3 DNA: TGTGCCAGCAGCCATGGAGACAGGGCCCTCAACACTGAAGCTTTCTTT.

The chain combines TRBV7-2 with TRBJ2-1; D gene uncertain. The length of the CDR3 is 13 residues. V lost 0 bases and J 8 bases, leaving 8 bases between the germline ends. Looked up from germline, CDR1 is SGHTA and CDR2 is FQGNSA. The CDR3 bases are TGTGCCAGCAGCTTAGCCCTTTCCGATGAGCAGTTCTTC. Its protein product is CASSLALSDEQFF.

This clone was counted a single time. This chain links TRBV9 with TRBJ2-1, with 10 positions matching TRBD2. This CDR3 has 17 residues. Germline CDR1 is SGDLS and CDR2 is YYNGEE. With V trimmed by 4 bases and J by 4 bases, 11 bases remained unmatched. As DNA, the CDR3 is TGTGCCAGCAGCCATCCCCCACTAGCGGGGAATTACAATGAGCAGTTCTTC. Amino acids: CASSHPPLAGNYNEQFF.